These 10 T cell receptor beta chains came from one sample sequenced in a study of CD8 T cells in ankylosing spondylitis (dated by TCRdb to about 2017). To prepare the library, 5' RACE was applied. TCRdb records Illumina HiSeq 2500 as the sequencer. Using fastp at Q25 and MiXCR, TCRdb reprocessed the public reads and kept productive beta chains. Here each entry gathers all rows of one CDR3 protein and keeps the most common genes and DNA. In all, the sample holds 240,000 or so distinct CDR3 sequences, and about 10% of those were seen once. 6% to 8% of the sample rests with the top ten. The material sequenced was blood, either unsorted or a sorted T cell fraction (not recorded which). These receptor sequences come from a male donor with ankylosing spondylitis or in good health (not recorded which).

This clonotype was picked up a small number of times. The chain carries TRBV10-1 and TRBJ2-2, with a weak D call TRBD2 (6 bases). Germline CDR1 WNHNN, CDR2 SYGVQD (reference sequence). V lost 2 bases to trimming and J lost 7 bases, with 32 bases between them. The CDR3 has 21 amino acids. The CDR3 loop is CASSEGFKPGLSYHADGELFF. The CDR3 DNA reads as TGCGCCAGCAGTGAGGGATTCAAACCGGGACTTTCTTACCACGCCGACGGGGAGCTGTTTTTT.

This chain joins TRBV7-8 and TRBJ2-1, with TRBD2 as a possible D gene (6 bases). V was shortened by 5 bases and J by 10 bases, with 12 bases between the two germline ends. Per germline, CDR1 SGHVS and CDR2 FQNEAQ. This CDR3 has 12 amino acids. The CDR3 nucleotides read TGTGCCAGCAGCCTACCGACTAGGGAGCAGTTCTTC. Protein product: CASSLPTREQFF.

The table lists this clonotype with a few counts. This chain uses TRBV7-8 with TRBJ1-5; 11 nucleotides align to TRBD1. With 5 bases clipped from V and 6 bases from J, the junction kept 6 bases outside the gene matches. The germline CDR1 and CDR2 sequences are SGHVS and FQNEAQ. The CDR3 consists of 15 residues. CDR3 in DNA: TGTGCCAGCAGCGCACGGGACAGGGGGACTCAGCCCCAGCATTTT. It encodes CASSARDRGTQPQHF.

This clonotype was observed many times. The chain has TRBV5-1 and TRBJ2-7; D ambiguous. Germline CDR1 reads SGHRS; CDR2 reads YFSETQ. The length of the CDR3 is 14 residues. V was shortened by 3 bases and J by 4 bases, with 14 bases between the two germline ends. The CDR3 is CASSSRNYLYEQYF. CDR3 coding DNA: TGCGCCAGCAGCTCCAGAAATTACCTTTACGAGCAGTACTTC.

This clonotype came up many times. The rearrangement joins TRBV20-1 to TRBJ2-3; 7 bases map to TRBD2. The CDR3 totals 15 residues. V trimming: 6 bases; J trimming: 0 bases; junction bases outside the gene matches: 9. Germline lookup yields CDR1 DFQATT and CDR2 SNEGSKA (reference sequence). The CDR3 DNA reads as TGCAGTGCCAGACTAGCCCAATCTAGCACAGATACGCAGTATTTT. Its translation is CSARLAQSSTDTQYF.

The chain carries TRBV3-1 and TRBJ1-1; D is unresolved. Germline-derived CDR1 and CDR2 are LGHDT and YNNKEL (reference sequence). This CDR3 contains 14 residues. Deletions cut 1 base from V and 3 bases from J, with 9 bases between. Written as DNA, the CDR3 is TGTGCCAGCAGCCAAGGAGCGGGTTACACTGAAGCTTTCTTT. It codes for CASSQGAGYTEAFF.

This clonotype was counted many times. The chain is built from TRBV6-5 and TRBJ1-2; no reliable D call. The CDR3 extends over 13 amino acids. V lost 0 bases and J 4 bases, leaving 6 bases between the germline ends. CDR1 is MNHEY and CDR2 is SVGAGI in the germline V gene. The CDR3 coding sequence is TGTGCCAGCAGTTACTCAGATAGCTATGGCTACACCTTC. As protein: CASSYSDSYGYTF.

Concerning this clonotype itself: This may arise from a read error, as a much more abundant clone is one base away. This chain joins TRBV6-1 and TRBJ2-7; no definite D call. The CDR3 has 12 amino acids. The germline V gene has CDR1 MNHNS and CDR2 SASEGT. CDR3 nucleotides: TGTGCCAGCAGAGAAGTTCCCTTCGAGCAGTACTTC. Protein sequence: CASREVPFEQYF.

This clonotype came up many times. The rearrangement links TRBV24-1 to TRBJ2-3, with D perhaps TRBD1 (6 bases). This CDR3 has 13 amino acids. V lost 6 bases and J 4 bases, leaving 10 bases between the germline ends. Germline CDR1 reads KGHDR; CDR2 reads SFDVKD. The CDR3 DNA sequence: TGTGCCACCAGTCCAGGGGAACCAGATACGCAGTATTTT. This gives the protein CATSPGEPDTQYF.

This clonotype came up many times. V gene TRBV12-3 or TRBV12-4 combines with J gene TRBJ2-1; D is tentatively TRBD1 or TRBD2 (6 bases each). This CDR3 is built from 15 residues. V lost 2 bases, J lost 4 bases, and 12 bases lay in between. CDR3 sequence: CASSLRQGRYNEQFF. The CDR3 DNA reads TGTGCCAGCAGTTTACGGCAGGGGAGGTACAATGAGCAGTTCTTC.